This T cell receptor beta chain appears in the sequencing data of a study of blood T cell repertoires in COVID-19 (dated by TCRdb to the early 2020s). About the full investigation: Samples covering the acute and convalescent phases of COVID-19 were provided by collaborators in the United States, Italy and Spain. The samples were drawn from the first 160 participants of the ongoing ImmuneRACE study and from 950 to 1,500 subjects provided by 6 global collaborators. HLA class I and class II types, where available, came from metadata supplied by the sample provider rather than from assay-based typing. The repertoires were released in a freely available public database meant as a resource for research on the immune response to SARS-CoV-2. A de-identified subject ID, COVID-19 status, age in years and sex were almost always included in the sample metadata. Subjects who had been exposed to COVID-19, were actively infected with it, or had recovered from it provided the deeply sampled blood TCRbeta repertoires that made up the dataset. The prospective study material was composed of cDNA or gDNA derived from T cells, B-cell-depleted T cells, or PBMCs.

There are 12 amino acids in the CDR3, from cysteine to phenylalanine inclusive. Of all the DNA, just the CDR3 is kept, 36 bases in frame from base 1. Between the V and J ends, shortened by 3 bases and 6 bases respectively, the junction contains 9 bases. CDR1 SGHTA and CDR2 FQGNSA are derived from the germline V gene. In this sample, this clone turned up once. Its antigen is unknown. Base qualities are not recorded, but no much larger clone differs from it by a single base. What the work shows at the level of the full study, not this receptor alone: Clinical and demographic metadata were provided uncurated, with the amount varying by source and participant.

TCRbeta CDR3 regions were amplified from genomic DNA by means of the immunoSEQ Assay, a bias-controlled multiplex PCR. On the study's bioinformatics: The number of nucleated cells in each sample was estimated from the amplification of reference gene primers within the assay. To quantify the absolute abundance of each unique TCRbeta CDR3 rearrangement, sequence reads were collapsed and filtered. For each sample, productive Simpson clonality was calculated as the square root of Simpson's diversity index across productive rearrangements. TCRdb provides this immuneACCESS table in a form limited to in-frame rearrangements. Some clones are lacking; in checked studies, under half of them reflect an unresolved V gene, and why the rest are absent is not known. That table gives V, J and clone size, and the DNA gave D and trimming. The sample has about 100,000 clones on record, approximately 90% of them singletons. Over 4.5% of the sample is taken by the ten largest.

The collaborating institutions used their own protocols to collect whole blood in K2EDTA tubes. For TCRbeta analysis, collaborator samples were shipped as frozen whole blood, as isolated PBMCs, or as DNA extracted from either sample type. Source material: peripheral blood. This TCR derives from a man over 45 with acute or convalescent COVID-19. The chain joins TRBV7-2 to TRBJ2-7; the D gene is unclear. The nucleotide sequence reads as follows: TGTGCCAGCAGCTTGAAGTCCGGCGAGCAGTACTTC. This translates into CASSLKSGEQYF.